One sample yielded the 3 T cell receptor beta chains listed below, sequenced in a study of blood T cells in healthy people across ages. Primers used in a second PCR of roughly 7 to 11 cycles were a sample-barcoded 5' primer and a J-beta primer mix. Each CDR3 protein is one row after TCRdb ran MiXCR on the 5' RACE reads. The sample holds around 1.5 million distinct CDR3 sequences, around 36% seen once. The material sequenced was blood. The receptor set was obtained from a woman aged 25 to 45 in good health.

A few counts support this clonotype. The DNA of the CDR3 is TGCAGTGCTAGAGAGCAGGGCGCCTACGAGCAGTACTTC. Its protein is CSAREQGAYEQYF. This sequence joins TRBV20-1 and TRBJ2-7; D is perhaps TRBD1 (5 bases). Trimming took 0 bases from V and 2 from J, leaving 8 bases between them. The CDR3 is made up of 13 amino acids. The germline V gene has CDR1 DFQATT and CDR2 SNEGSKA (reference sequence).

The gene calls are TRBV7-3 and TRBJ2-7, with TRBD2 identical over 8 bases. CDR1 is SGHTA and CDR2 is FQGTGA in the germline V gene. Trimming cost V 2 bases and J 3 bases; bases outside gene matches: 6. The CDR3 spans 15 residues. Here the CDR3 reads CASSLFRGGFYEQYF. The CDR3 region has the DNA TGTGCCAGCAGCTTATTCCGCGGGGGGTTCTACGAGCAGTACTTC.

As to this clonotype: Just one base apart from a much larger clone, this may be a read error. This chain connects TRBV4-1 to TRBJ2-5, with 9 bases matching TRBD2. Gene TRBJ2-7 matches the end of the DNA better, so the J call may be wrong. Germline CDR1 MGHRA, CDR2 YSYEKL. This CDR3 comprises 15 residues. The CDR3 loop is CASSQEGLASCEQYF. DNA of the CDR3: TGCGCCAGCAGCCAAGAGGGACTAGCATCCTGCGAGCAGTACTTC.